The present TCR beta chain was sequenced within a study of metastatic and nonmetastatic thyroid tumors. CDR3 size: 13 residues. Trimming left V 6 bases short and J 4 bases short, with 10 bases between. Looked up from germline, CDR1 is SNHLY and CDR2 is FYNNEI. The entire patient cohort was treatment-naive prior to thyroid surgery. Study processing details: Clinicopathological groups of papillary thyroid cancer showed CDR3 differences that were used to build a distant-metastasis classifier. TCRdb re-processed the PCR reads through MiXCR. The V and J calls shown here were made by TCRdb, not taken from the authors' results. The sample has 29,000 or so clones, roughly 4.2% seen once.

The chain couples TRBV2 to TRBJ1-5, with D possibly matching TRBD1 (5 bases). The specimen was blood. The sequence derives from a female donor with papillary thyroid cancer or a benign thyroid nodule (not recorded which). Some clones in this sample may be carry-over from other donors' samples. The CDR3 protein is CASRTQGNQPQHF. Here the CDR3 DNA reads TGTGCCAGCAGAACGCAGGGAAATCAGCCCCAGCATTTT. Together with reference TRBV2 and TRBJ1-5, the CDR3 gives the full variable domain: EPEVTQTPSHQVTQMGQEVILRCVPISNHLYFYWYRQILGQKVEFLVSFYNNEISEKSEIFDDQFSVERPDGSNFTLKIRSTKLEDSAMYFCASRTQGNQPQHFGDGTRLSIL.